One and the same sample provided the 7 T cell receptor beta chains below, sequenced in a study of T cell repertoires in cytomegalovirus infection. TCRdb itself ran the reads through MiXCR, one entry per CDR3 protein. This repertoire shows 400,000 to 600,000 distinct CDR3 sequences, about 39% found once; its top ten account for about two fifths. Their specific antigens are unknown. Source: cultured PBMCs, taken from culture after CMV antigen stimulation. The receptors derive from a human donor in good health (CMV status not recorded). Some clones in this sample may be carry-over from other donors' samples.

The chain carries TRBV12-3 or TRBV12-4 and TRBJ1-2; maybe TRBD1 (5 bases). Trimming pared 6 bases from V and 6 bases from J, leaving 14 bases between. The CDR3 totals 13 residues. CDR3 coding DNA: TGTGCCAGCAGGGTCCGGGGGAGACATGGCTACACCTTC. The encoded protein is CASRVRGRHGYTF.

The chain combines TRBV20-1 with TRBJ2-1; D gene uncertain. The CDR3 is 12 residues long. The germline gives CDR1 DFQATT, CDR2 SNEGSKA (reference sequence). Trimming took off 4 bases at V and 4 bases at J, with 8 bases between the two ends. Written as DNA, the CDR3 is TGCAGTGCTACCCACAGTTACAATGAGCAGTTCTTC. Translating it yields CSATHSYNEQFF.

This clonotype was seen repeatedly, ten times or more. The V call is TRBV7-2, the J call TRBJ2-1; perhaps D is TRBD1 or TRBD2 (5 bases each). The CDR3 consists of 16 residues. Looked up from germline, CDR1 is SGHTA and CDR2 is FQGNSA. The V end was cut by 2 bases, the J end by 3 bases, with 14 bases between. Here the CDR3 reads CASSLTMRGYYNEQFF. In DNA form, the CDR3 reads TGTGCCAGCAGCTTAACAATGAGGGGATACTACAATGAGCAGTTCTTC.

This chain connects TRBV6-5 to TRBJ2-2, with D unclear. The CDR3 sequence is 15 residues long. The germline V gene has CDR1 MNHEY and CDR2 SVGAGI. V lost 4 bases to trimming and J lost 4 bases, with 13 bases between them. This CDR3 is CASSSEIFITGELFF. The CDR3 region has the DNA TGTGCCAGCAGTTCCGAGATTTTCATCACCGGGGAGCTGTTTTTT.

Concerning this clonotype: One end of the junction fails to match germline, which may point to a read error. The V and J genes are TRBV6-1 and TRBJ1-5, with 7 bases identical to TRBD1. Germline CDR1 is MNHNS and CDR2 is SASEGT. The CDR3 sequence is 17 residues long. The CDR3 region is CASTEFRGQPSNQPQHF. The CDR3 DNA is TGTGCCAGCACTGAATTTAGGGGACAGCCTAGCAATCAGCCCCAGCATTTT.

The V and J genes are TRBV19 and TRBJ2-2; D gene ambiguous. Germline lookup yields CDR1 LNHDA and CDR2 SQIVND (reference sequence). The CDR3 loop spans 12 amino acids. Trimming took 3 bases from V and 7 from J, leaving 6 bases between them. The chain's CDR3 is CASSMRNGELFF. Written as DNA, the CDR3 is TGTGCCAGTAGTATGCGTAACGGGGAGCTGTTTTTT.

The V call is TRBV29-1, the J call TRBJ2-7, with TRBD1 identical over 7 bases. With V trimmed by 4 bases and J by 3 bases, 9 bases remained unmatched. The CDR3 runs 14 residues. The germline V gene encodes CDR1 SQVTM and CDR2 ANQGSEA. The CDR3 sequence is CSVALDRIVYEQYF. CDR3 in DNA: TGCAGCGTTGCCCTGGACAGGATTGTCTACGAGCAGTACTTC.